Following are 17 T cell receptor beta chains from one sample sequenced in a study of blood T cell repertoires in COVID-19. Clones were read by immunoSEQ multiplex PCR, and TCRdb kept only the in-frame ones, dropping some. Altogether approximately 76,000 clones are present, around nine tenths being singletons, with the ten largest covering roughly 8.5%. Sequencing was done on a sample of peripheral blood. The receptors originated from a man aged 25 to 45 with acute or convalescent COVID-19.

V and J are TRBV27 and TRBJ1-4; no clear D. The length of the CDR3 is 13 residues. The V gene's germline CDR1 is MNHEY and CDR2 SMNVEV (reference sequence). Trimming took off 0 bases at V and 10 bases at J, with 9 bases between the two ends. The CDR3 loop reads CASSLSSPGKLFF. CDR3 nucleotides: TGTGCCAGCAGTTTATCGTCTCCGGGAAAACTGTTTTTT.

The genes are TRBV5-1 and TRBJ2-7, with 12 nucleotides matching TRBD1. Germline CDR1 is SGHRS and CDR2 is YFSETQ. J lost 7 bases, V lost 5 bases, and 7 bases had no gene match. This CDR3 has 14 amino acids. The CDR3 bases are TGCGCCAGCAGACCGGGACAGGGGGCGTGGGAGCAGTACTTC. It specifies CASRPGQGAWEQYF.

A few counts support this clone. This chain links TRBV4-1 with TRBJ1-5; 7 bases fit TRBD1. The CDR3 runs 15 residues. V was pared by 3 bases and J by 6 bases, with 8 bases of the junction left unmatched. Germline CDR1 is MGHRA and CDR2 is YSYEKL. The CDR3 loop is CASSQVRDSSQPQHF. As DNA, the CDR3 is TGCGCCAGCAGCCAGGTCCGGGACAGTTCTCAGCCCCAGCATTTT.

The chain employs TRBV12-3 or TRBV12-4 and TRBJ2-7; maybe TRBD1 (6 bases). Deletions cut 5 bases from V and 2 bases from J, with 7 bases between. This CDR3 spans 12 amino acids. CDR3 in DNA: TGTGCCAGCAGTACAGGGCCCTACGAGCAGTACTTC. Residues: CASSTGPYEQYF.

For this clone: This CDR3 is also generated by other DNA sequences in the sample. J is TRBJ2-1 and V is TRBV3-1 (or the pseudogene TRBV3-2), with D possibly TRBD1 on 6 matching bases. Trimming removed 1 base at V and 9 bases at J, with 16 bases between. The CDR3 length is 15 residues. The germline CDR1 and CDR2 sequences are LGHDT and YNNKEL (reference sequence). The CDR3 DNA reads as TGTGCCAGCAGCCAAGTTCCTGGCAGGGGTTTTGAGCAGTTCTTC. Its protein product is CASSQVPGRGFEQFF.

V is TRBV28 and J is TRBJ1-5; no clear D. The V end was cut by 7 bases, the J end by 1 base, with 26 bases between. This CDR3 is 19 amino acids long. Germline V gives CDR1 MDHEN, CDR2 SYDVKM. The CDR3 loop is CASIPLSRSSPLSNQPQHF. For the CDR3, the DNA is TGTGCCAGCATCCCTTTGAGCCGCTCCTCCCCTTTAAGCAATCAGCCCCAGCATTTT.

The rearrangement links TRBV29-1 to TRBJ2-7; 9 nucleotides match TRBD1. CDR3 size: 15 residues. Germline CDR1 SQVTM, CDR2 ANQGSEA. J lost 4 bases, V lost 3 bases, and 10 bases had no gene match. CDR3 sequence (DNA): TGCAGCGTTGAGGGGGACAGGGATGGAAATTACGAGCAGTACTTC. This translates into CSVEGDRDGNYEQYF.

The genes are TRBV7-9 and TRBJ1-1; TRBD1 might be the D (5 bases). CDR1 SEHNR and CDR2 FQNEAQ come from the germline V gene (reference sequence). The CDR3 runs to 15 residues. The V and J ends lost 3 bases and 0 bases respectively, with 11 bases between them. Here the CDR3 reads CASSLGGLMNTEAFF. CDR3 nucleotides: TGTGCCAGCAGCTTGGGGGGTCTCATGAACACTGAAGCTTTCTTT.

The rearrangement links TRBV29-1 to TRBJ1-2; TRBD1 aligns across 9 bases. Germline V lookup: CDR1 SQVTM, CDR2 ANQGSEA. This CDR3 is built from 16 residues. Trimming cost V 0 bases and J 5 bases; bases outside gene matches: 10. CDR3 DNA: TGCAGCGTTGAAGATGATAGTATAGGGACAGGGTATGGCTACACCTTC. Residues: CSVEDDSIGTGYGYTF.

The rearrangement uses TRBV19 and TRBJ1-5; 8 nucleotides match TRBD1. CDR1 and CDR2 from the germline V gene are LNHDA and SQIVND (reference sequence). The CDR3 runs 17 residues. The V and J ends lost 3 bases and 0 bases, in that order; junction bases with no gene match: 7. CDR3 amino acids: CASSIGTGPYSNQPQHF. DNA of the CDR3: TGTGCCAGTAGTATCGGGACAGGACCTTATAGCAATCAGCCCCAGCATTTT.

The chain uses TRBV5-6 and TRBJ2-7, with a possible D match to TRBD1 (5 bases). CDR1 is SGHDT and CDR2 is YYEEEE in the germline V gene. Trimming cost V 1 base and J 7 bases, with 12 bases left between them. The CDR3 length is 13 residues. CDR3 amino acids: CASSLSAGREQYF. The CDR3 DNA reads as TGTGCCAGCAGCTTGAGCGCAGGGCGTGAGCAGTACTTC.

The chain joins TRBV7-9 to TRBJ2-7; 12 bases fit TRBD2. Germline CDR1 SEHNR, CDR2 FQNEAQ (reference sequence). The CDR3 extends over 17 amino acids. V gave up 5 bases and J gave up 3 bases; unmatched junction bases: 11. CDR3 amino acids: CASSPGLAGSSHYEQYF. The CDR3 bases are TGTGCCAGCAGCCCCGGACTAGCGGGAAGCTCTCACTACGAGCAGTACTTC.

The J gene is TRBJ2-7, the V gene TRBV5-1; 12 nucleotides line up with TRBD2. Unmatched junction bases numbered 1, after V lost 3 bases and J lost 3 bases. Germline CDR1 SGHRS, CDR2 YFSETQ. The CDR3 has 14 amino acids. The DNA for the CDR3 is TGCGCCAGCAGCTGGACTAGCGGGATCTACGAGCAGTACTTC. Its translation is CASSWTSGIYEQYF.

The chain uses TRBV30 and TRBJ2-7; 9 positions match TRBD1. Germline V gene data show CDR1 as GTSNPN and CDR2 as SVGIG (reference sequence). V gave up 3 bases and J gave up 4 bases; unmatched junction bases: 7. The CDR3 length is 14 residues. Here the CDR3 DNA reads TGTGCCTGGAGCCCGGGGACAGGGTCATACGAGCAGTACTTC. Protein product: CAWSPGTGSYEQYF.

This clone appeared a few times. The gene calls are TRBV28 and TRBJ2-3; possibly TRBD1 for D (5 bases). The germline V gene encodes CDR1 MDHEN and CDR2 SYDVKM. Deletions cut 4 bases from V and 5 bases from J, with 7 bases between. This CDR3 is built from 12 residues. CDR3 coding DNA: TGTGCCAGCAGTTCAGGGTTAGATACGCAGTATTTT. Translated, it gives CASSSGLDTQYF.

The gene calls are TRBV14 and TRBJ1-1; 9 bases match TRBD1. The V gene's germline CDR1 is SGHDN and CDR2 FVKESK. Trimming took 4 bases from V and 5 from J; bases not matched to a gene: 8. The CDR3 loop spans 15 amino acids. The CDR3 loop is CASSPQGAVITEAFF. The CDR3, as DNA: TGTGCCAGCAGCCCACAGGGGGCCGTCATTACTGAAGCTTTCTTT.

The V call is TRBV7-9, the J call TRBJ2-1; D not certain. CDR1 is SEHNR, CDR2 FQNEAQ, per germline (reference sequence). The CDR3 runs 17 residues. Trimming removed 5 bases at V and 0 bases at J, with 17 bases between. DNA of the CDR3: TGTGCCAGCAGCCCCCCAGCAGCGTCGAGCTCCTACAATGAGCAGTTCTTC. The encoded protein is CASSPPAASSSYNEQFF.